This TCR beta chain was obtained from a study of PD-1 blockade in classical Hodgkin lymphoma. General study findings and limits: The authors have not defined what causes the repertoire differences, possibly disease activity or prior therapy. Complete responders showed a baseline diversity that resembled the diversity of newly diagnosed patients. The study found that TCR diversity rose significantly by C4D1 in CD4+ but not CD8+ cells. Relapsed/refractory patients reportedly had the lowest baseline TCR diversity, below newly diagnosed patients, who were below healthy donors.

As for this clone: As yet, its antigen is unknown.

Some clones are missing from TCRdb's copy, which holds only in-frame ones; the method was immunoSEQ multiplex PCR. The sample carries 13,000 or so clones, around 80% recorded once. Germline V CDR1 and CDR2: MDHEN, SYDVKM. The CDR3 length is 13 residues. Trimming removed 1 base at V and 0 bases at J, with 3 bases between. The patients all showed relapse after autologous stem cell transplantation, while their brentuximab vedotin exposure varied. The sample was peripheral blood mononuclear cells (PBMCs), taken at baseline. This receptor was identified in a human donor with classical Hodgkin lymphoma. The chain links TRBV28 to TRBJ1-1, with D hard to call. CDR3 loop: CASSLLLNTEAFF. CDR3 coding DNA: TGTGCCAGCAGTTTATTGTTGAACACTGAAGCTTTCTTT.